This T cell receptor beta chain derives from a study of T cell repertoires in cytomegalovirus infection. TCRdb used MiXCR to reprocess the reads, holding one entry per CDR3 protein. The data show under 70,000 distinct CDR3 sequences, 25% to 40% seen once. This clonotype was detected only a few times. What it recognizes is unknown. V lost 2 bases, J lost 6 bases, and 7 bases lay in between. The germline V gene has CDR1 MNHNY and CDR2 SVGAGI (reference sequence). CDR3 length: 13 residues. This TCR was recovered from a human donor in good health (CMV status not recorded). Some clones in this sample may be carry-over from other donors' samples. The sample comprised PBMCs, sequenced either directly or after in vitro stimulation (not recorded which). The chain couples TRBV6-6 to TRBJ1-4; D gene uncertain. CDR3 region: CASSYRDYEKLFF. The CDR3 nucleotides are TGTGCCAGCAGTTACAGGGATTATGAAAAACTGTTTTTT.